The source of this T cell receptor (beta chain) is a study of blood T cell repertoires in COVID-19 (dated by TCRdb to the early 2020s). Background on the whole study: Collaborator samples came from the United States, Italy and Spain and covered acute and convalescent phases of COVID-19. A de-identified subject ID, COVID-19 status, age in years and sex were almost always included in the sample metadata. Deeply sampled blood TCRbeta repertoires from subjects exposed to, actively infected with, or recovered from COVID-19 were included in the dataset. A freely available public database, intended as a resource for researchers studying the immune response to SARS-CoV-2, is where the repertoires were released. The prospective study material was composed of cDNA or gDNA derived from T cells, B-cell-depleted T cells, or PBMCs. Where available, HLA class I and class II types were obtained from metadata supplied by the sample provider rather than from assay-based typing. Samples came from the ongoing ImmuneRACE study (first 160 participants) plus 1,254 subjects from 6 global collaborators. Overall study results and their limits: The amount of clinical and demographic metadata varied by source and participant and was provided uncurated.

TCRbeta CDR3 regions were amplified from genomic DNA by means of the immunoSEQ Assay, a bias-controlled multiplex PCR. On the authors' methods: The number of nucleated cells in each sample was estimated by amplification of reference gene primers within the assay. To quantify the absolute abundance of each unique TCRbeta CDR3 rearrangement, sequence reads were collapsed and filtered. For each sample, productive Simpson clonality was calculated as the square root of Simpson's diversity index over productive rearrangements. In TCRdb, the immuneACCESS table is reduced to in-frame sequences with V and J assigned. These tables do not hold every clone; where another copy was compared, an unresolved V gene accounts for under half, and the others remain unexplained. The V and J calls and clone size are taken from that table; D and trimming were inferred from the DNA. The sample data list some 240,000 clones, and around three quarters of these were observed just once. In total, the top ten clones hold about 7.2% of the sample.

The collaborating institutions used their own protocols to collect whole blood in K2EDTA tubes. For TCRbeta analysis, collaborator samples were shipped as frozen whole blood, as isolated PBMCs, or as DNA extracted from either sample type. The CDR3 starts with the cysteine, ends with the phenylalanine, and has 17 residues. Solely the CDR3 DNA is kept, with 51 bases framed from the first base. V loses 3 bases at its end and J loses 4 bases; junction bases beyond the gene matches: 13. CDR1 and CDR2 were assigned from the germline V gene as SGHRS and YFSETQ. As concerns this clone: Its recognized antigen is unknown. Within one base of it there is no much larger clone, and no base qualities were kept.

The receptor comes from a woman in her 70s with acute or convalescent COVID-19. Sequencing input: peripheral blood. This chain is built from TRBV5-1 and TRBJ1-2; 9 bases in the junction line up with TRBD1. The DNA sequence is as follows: TGCGCCAGCAGCTACGGAGGGGGACAGGGTTCTTCCTATGGCTACACCTTC. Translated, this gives CASSYGGGQGSSYGYTF.